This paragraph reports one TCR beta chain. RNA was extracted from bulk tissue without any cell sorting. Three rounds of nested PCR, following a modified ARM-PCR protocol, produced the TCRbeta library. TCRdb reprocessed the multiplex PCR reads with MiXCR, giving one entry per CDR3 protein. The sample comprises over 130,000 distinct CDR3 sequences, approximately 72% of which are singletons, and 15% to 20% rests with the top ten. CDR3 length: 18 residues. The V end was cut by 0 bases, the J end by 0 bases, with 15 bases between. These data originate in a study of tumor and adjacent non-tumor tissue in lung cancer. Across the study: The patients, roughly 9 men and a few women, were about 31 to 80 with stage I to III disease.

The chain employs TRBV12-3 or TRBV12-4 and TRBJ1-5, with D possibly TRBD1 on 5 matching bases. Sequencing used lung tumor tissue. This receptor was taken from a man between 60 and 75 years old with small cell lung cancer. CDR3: CASSLAQDTAYSNQPQHF. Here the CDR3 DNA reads TGTGCCAGCAGTTTAGCACAGGACACCGCTTATAGCAATCAGCCCCAGCATTTT.